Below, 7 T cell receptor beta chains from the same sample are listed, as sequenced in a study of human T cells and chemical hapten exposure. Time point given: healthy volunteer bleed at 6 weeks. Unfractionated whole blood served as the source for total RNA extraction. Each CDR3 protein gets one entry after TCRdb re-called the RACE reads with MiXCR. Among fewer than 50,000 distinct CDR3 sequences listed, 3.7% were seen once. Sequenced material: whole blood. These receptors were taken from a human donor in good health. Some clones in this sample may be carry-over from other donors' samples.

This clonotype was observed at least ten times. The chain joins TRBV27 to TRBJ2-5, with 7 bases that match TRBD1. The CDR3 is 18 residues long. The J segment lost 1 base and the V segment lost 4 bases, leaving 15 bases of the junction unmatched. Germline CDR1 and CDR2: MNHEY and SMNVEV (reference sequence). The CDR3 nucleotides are TGTGCCAGCAGTTCTCGGACAGGAGCCCTTCAATCCCAAGAGACCCAGTACTTC. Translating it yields CASSSRTGALQSQETQYF.

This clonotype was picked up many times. The CDR3 DNA follows: TGTGCCAGCAGCCAAGCCTCTAGGGGCAGGGCCAATGAGCAGTTCTTC. Its translation: CASSQASRGRANEQFF. The chain is built from TRBV3-1 and TRBJ2-1; D may be TRBD1 (5 bases). The CDR3 length is 16 residues. The germline V and J ends were trimmed by 1 base and 6 bases, with 16 bases remaining between them. Per the germline V gene, CDR1 is LGHDT and CDR2 is YNNKEL (reference sequence).

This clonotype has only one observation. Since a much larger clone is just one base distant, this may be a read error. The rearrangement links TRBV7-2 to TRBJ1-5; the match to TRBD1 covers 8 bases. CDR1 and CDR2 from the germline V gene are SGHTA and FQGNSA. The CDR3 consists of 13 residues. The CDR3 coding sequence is TGTGCCTCTGGACAGGGAGGCAATCTGCCCCAGCATTTT. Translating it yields CASGQGGNLPQHF.

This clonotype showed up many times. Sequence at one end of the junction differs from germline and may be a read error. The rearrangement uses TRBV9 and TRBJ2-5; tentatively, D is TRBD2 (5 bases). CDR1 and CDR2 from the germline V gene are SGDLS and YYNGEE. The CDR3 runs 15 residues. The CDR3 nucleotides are TGTGCCAGCAGCGTAGAGGCTAGCTCCCGAGAGGCCCAGTACTTC. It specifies CASSVEASSREAQYF.

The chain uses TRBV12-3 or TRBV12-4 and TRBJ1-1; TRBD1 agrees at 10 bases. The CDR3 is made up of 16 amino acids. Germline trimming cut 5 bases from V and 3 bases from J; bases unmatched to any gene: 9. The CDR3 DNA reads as TGTGCCAGCAGTCCGGGACAGGGGATTGCGCACACTGAAGCTTTCTTT. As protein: CASSPGQGIAHTEAFF.

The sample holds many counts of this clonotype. Here the CDR3 DNA reads TGTGCCAGCATTCTCCATCAGGGGGGAATTTTCCCCCTCCACTTT. This encodes CASILHQGGIFPLHF. V gene TRBV28 combines with J gene TRBJ1-6; 7 nucleotides agree with TRBD1. The V gene end was trimmed by 7 bases and the J gene end by 13 bases; junction bases not matched to a gene: 16. The CDR3 has 15 amino acids. Germline assignment: CDR1 MDHEN and CDR2 SYDVKM. Full variable domain (remainder filled in from reference TRBV28 and TRBJ1-6): DVKVTQSSRYLVKRTGEKVFLECVQDMDHENMFWYRQDPGLGLRLIYFSYDVKMKEKGDIPEGYSVSREKKERFSLILESASTNQTSMYLCASILHQGGIFPLHFGNGTRLTVT.

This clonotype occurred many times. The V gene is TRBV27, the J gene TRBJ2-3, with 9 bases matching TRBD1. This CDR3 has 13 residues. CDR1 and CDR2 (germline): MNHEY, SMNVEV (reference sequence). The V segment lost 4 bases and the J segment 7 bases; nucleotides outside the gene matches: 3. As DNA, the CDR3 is TGTGCCAGCAGTTCCACAGGGGGCTATACGCAGTATTTT. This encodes CASSSTGGYTQYF.